This T cell receptor beta chain was captured in a study of glioma-infiltrating T cells after dendritic cell vaccination. This clone appeared once. Documented time point: after dendritic cell vaccination, including at tumor progression/relapse. None of the glioblastoma patients had an isocitrate dehydrogenase mutation. PBMC sampling occurred before vaccination, two weeks after the third dose, and at progression. The CDR3 spans 16 residues. Trimming stripped 5 bases from V and 4 bases from J, with 21 bases between. CDR1 SGHVS and CDR2 FQNEAQ come from the germline V gene. Repertoires were generated with immunoSEQ multiplex PCR, while TCRdb's copy carries only in-frame clones and drops some. The sample consists of approximately 93,000 clones, approximately 81% of them appearing once.

The sample here was blood, taken after dendritic cell vaccination. The source is a human donor with glioblastoma. The chain recombines TRBV7-8 with TRBJ2-7; tentatively, D is TRBD1 (7 bases). The CDR3 spells CASSPPGAGQLYEQYF. CDR3 sequence (DNA): TGTGCCAGCAGCCCACCCGGGGCGGGACAGCTTTACGAGCAGTACTTC.